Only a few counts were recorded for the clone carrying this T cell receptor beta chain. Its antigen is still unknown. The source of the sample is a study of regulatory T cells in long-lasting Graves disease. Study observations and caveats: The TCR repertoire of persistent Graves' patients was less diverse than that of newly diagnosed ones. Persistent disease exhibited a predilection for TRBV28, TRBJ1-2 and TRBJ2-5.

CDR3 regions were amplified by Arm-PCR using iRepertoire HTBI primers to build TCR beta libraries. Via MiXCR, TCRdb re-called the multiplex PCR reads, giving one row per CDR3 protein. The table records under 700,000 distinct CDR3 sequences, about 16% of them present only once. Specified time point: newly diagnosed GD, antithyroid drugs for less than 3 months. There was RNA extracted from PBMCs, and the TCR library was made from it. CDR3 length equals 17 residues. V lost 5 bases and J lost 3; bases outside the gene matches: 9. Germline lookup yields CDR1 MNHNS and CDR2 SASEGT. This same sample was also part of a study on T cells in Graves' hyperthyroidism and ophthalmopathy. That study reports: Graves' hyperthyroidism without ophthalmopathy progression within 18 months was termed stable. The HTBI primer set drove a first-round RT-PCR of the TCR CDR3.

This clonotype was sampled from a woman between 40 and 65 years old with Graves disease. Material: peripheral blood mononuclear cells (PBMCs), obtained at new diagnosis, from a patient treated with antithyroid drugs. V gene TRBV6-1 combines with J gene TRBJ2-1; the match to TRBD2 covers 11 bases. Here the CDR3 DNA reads TGTGCCAGCAGTCACCTTAGCGGGGGGGCTTTCTACAATGAGCAGTTCTTC. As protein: CASSHLSGGAFYNEQFF.